The 14 T cell receptor beta chains below all came from one sample that was sequenced in a study of blood T cell repertoires in COVID-19. Produced via immunoSEQ multiplex PCR; TCRdb's table is partial and in-frame only. The data hold about 100,000 clones, with around four fifths observed a single time. Sequencing was carried out using peripheral blood. The receptors stem from a woman between 65 and 79 years old with acute or convalescent COVID-19.

This chain connects TRBV6-4 to TRBJ2-3; no firm D call. Trimming pared 4 bases from V and 3 bases from J, leaving 11 bases between. Germline V gene lookup returns CDR1 MRHNA and CDR2 SNTAGT. The CDR3 has 14 amino acids. The CDR3 spells CASSAEFMTDTQYF. The CDR3 DNA reads as TGTGCCAGCAGTGCGGAGTTCATGACAGATACGCAGTATTTT.

The chain has TRBV11-1 and TRBJ2-5; TRBD2 matches 10 bases. CDR3 length: 15 amino acids. Germline loops: CDR1 SGHAT, CDR2 FQDESV (reference sequence). J gave up 4 bases and V 6 bases, and 8 bases lay outside the gene matches. CDR3 sequence (DNA): TGTGCCAGCAGGGACCTGGTAGCGGGGGGAGAGACCCAGTACTTC. It translates to CASRDLVAGGETQYF.

This chain links TRBV6-5 with TRBJ2-7; 9 nucleotides line up with TRBD1. V shed 5 bases, J shed 0 bases, and the junction held 2 bases outside the gene matches. The germline V gene encodes CDR1 MNHEY and CDR2 SVGAGI. The CDR3 runs 14 residues. CDR3 sequence (DNA): TGTGCCAGCAGTCCGGGACAGGGCTCCTACGAGCAGTACGTC. Translation: CASSPGQGSYEQYV.

The chain carries TRBV6-5 and TRBJ1-3; D ambiguous. Germline CDR1 is MNHEY and CDR2 is SVGAGI. V dropped 0 bases and J dropped 6 bases, with 6 bases sitting between them. This CDR3 is 13 amino acids long. The CDR3 loop reads CASSYSAENTIYF. The DNA for the CDR3 is TGTGCCAGCAGTTACTCCGCGGAAAACACCATATATTTT.

This chain connects TRBV28 to TRBJ1-2, with D unclear. The germline CDR1 and CDR2 sequences are MDHEN and SYDVKM. The CDR3 spans 11 residues. V shed 6 bases and J shed 2 bases, with 4 bases lying between them. CDR3: CASSRNYGYTF. Here the CDR3 DNA reads TGTGCCAGCAGCCGGAACTATGGCTACACCTTC.

The gene calls are TRBV6-2 or TRBV6-3 and TRBJ2-2; D possibly corresponds to TRBD2 (6 bases). The V and J ends lost 5 bases and 8 bases respectively, with 18 bases between them. There are 15 residues in the CDR3. Germline V lookup: CDR1 MNHEY, CDR2 SVGEGT. Written as DNA, the CDR3 is TGTGCCAGCAGTCAACTAGGTGCGGGAATAGGGGAGCTGTTTTTT. This sequence encodes CASSQLGAGIGELFF.

This chain connects TRBV7-2 to TRBJ1-2, with a weak D call TRBD1 (5 bases). V was trimmed by 6 bases and J by 6 bases, leaving 14 bases between them. The CDR3 covers 13 residues. CDR1 and CDR2 (germline): SGHTA, FQGNSA. This chain's CDR3 is CASRKPTEDGYTF. The CDR3 nucleotides read TGTGCCAGCAGAAAACCGACAGAGGATGGCTACACCTTC.

The V call is TRBV4-1, the J call TRBJ1-3; the D is unclear. The ends were cut back, 0 bases at V and 4 bases at J, with 13 bases in the middle. Germline CDR1 reads MGHRA; CDR2 reads YSYEKL. The CDR3 covers 16 residues. The DNA for the CDR3 is TGCGCCAGCAGCCAAGAACCCGGGAATCGGGGAAACACCATATATTTT. Translating gives CASSQEPGNRGNTIYF.

The V and J genes are TRBV5-1 and TRBJ1-6; weak D call: TRBD1 (5 bases). Germline V gene lookup returns CDR1 SGHRS and CDR2 YFSETQ. The CDR3 loop spans 13 amino acids. Trimming left V 5 bases short and J 7 bases short, with 10 bases between. In DNA form, the CDR3 reads TGCGCCAGCAGGTTACAGGAAAATTCACCCCTCCACTTT. Amino acid sequence: CASRLQENSPLHF.

V gene TRBV2 combines with J gene TRBJ1-2; D ambiguous. Germline CDR1 SNHLY, CDR2 FYNNEI. V was cut by 4 bases and J by 7 bases, with 13 bases left in between. This CDR3 is built from 13 residues. The CDR3 loop reads CASSVLGERGYTF. CDR3 DNA sequence: TGTGCCAGCAGTGTACTCGGTGAGCGTGGCTACACCTTC.

The chain joins TRBV6-6 to TRBJ2-7, with 7 bases fitting TRBD2. The CDR3 runs 13 residues. The J segment lost 2 bases and the V segment lost 4 bases, leaving 2 bases of the junction unmatched. Germline CDR1 MNHNY, CDR2 SVGAGI (reference sequence). The CDR3 region has the DNA TGTGCCAGCAGTTCCGGGACTACCTACGAGCAGTACGTC. It encodes CASSSGTTYEQYV.

This clone was detected once. The rearrangement uses TRBV19 and TRBJ1-1; D ambiguous. CDR3 length equals 13 residues. Trimming removed 6 bases from V and 1 base from J, with 9 bases in between. CDR1 and CDR2 from the germline V gene are LNHDA and SQIVND (reference sequence). The CDR3 region has the DNA TGTGCCAGTAGACTGACAACGAACACTGAAGCTTTCTTT. It translates to CASRLTTNTEAFF.

In nucleotides, the CDR3 is TGTGCCAGCAGCGGAGGGGTGGGTCAGCCCCAGCATTTT. Protein sequence: CASSGGVGQPQHF. The rearrangement uses TRBV5-6 and TRBJ1-5, with D tentatively TRBD1 (5 bases). CDR3 length: 13 amino acids. V lost 4 bases and J lost 6, with 11 bases in between. Per germline, CDR1 SGHDT and CDR2 YYEEEE.

The rearrangement links TRBV6-4 to TRBJ2-1; 9 bases align to TRBD2. V shed 0 bases and J 8 bases; nucleotides not matched to a gene: 8. The germline V gene has CDR1 MRHNA and CDR2 SNTAGT. CDR3 length: 16 residues. The CDR3 is CASSDSSRGGPDEQFF. The CDR3 region has the DNA TGTGCCAGCAGTGACTCGTCGCGGGGGGGCCCGGATGAGCAGTTCTTC.